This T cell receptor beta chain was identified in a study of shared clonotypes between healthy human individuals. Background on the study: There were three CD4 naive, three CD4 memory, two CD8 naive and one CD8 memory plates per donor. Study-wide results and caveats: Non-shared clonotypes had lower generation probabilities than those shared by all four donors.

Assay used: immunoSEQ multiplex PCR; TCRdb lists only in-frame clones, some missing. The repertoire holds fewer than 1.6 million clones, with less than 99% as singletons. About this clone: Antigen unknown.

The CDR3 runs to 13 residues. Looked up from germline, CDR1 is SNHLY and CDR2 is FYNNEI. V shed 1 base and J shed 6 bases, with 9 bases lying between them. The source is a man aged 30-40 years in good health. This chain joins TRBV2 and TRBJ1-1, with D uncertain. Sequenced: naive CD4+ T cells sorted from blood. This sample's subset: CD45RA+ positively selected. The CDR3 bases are TGTGCCAGCAGTGAAGACGGGCGCCCTGAAGCTTTCTTT. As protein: CASSEDGRPEAFF.